This T cell receptor beta chain stems from a study of cytotoxic CD8 clonotypes in ibrutinib-treated CLL. At the level of the study: Response material was collected after a median about 12 months of treatment, range 6 to 36.

Depths of 1 in 200,000 to 1 in 1 million T cells were the sequencing target. Assay: immunoSEQ multiplex PCR; the TCRdb copy retains only in-frame clones and omits some. The top ten clones hold 25% of a sample with some 11,000 clones, less than 80% of them seen once. The CDR3 is 15 residues long. V lost 0 bases and J lost 0, with 9 bases in between. Germline values: CDR1 SGDLS, CDR2 YYNGEE. General study findings and limits: There were differences in sampling times between sustained-remission and progressing patients.

This clone appeared a few times. What it binds is unknown. The source material was PBMCs, sampled before ibrutinib treatment. This sequence was found in a human donor with chronic lymphocytic leukemia. V and J are TRBV9 and TRBJ2-5; D is ambiguous. The CDR3 here is CASSVAIGDQETQYF. CDR3 sequence (DNA): TGTGCCAGCAGCGTAGCTATCGGAGACCAAGAGACCCAGTACTTC.